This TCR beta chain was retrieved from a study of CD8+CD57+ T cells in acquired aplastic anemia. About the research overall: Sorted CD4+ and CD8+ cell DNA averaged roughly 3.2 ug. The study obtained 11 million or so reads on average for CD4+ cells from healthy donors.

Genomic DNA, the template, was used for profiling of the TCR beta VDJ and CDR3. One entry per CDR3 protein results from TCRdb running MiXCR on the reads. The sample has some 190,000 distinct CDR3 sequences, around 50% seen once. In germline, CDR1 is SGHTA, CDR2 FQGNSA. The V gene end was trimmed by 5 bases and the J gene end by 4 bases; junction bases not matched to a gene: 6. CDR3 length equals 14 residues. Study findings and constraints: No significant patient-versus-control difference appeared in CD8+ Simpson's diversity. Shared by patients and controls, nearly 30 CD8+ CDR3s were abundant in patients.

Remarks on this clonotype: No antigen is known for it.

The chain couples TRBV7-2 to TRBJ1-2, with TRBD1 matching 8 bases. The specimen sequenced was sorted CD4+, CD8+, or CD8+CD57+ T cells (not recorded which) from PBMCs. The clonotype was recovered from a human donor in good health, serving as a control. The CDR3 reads CASSHNGQGYGYTF. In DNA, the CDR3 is TGTGCCAGCAGCCACAACGGACAGGGCTATGGCTACACCTTC.